These 7 T cell receptor beta chains came from one sample sequenced in a study of monozygotic twins with inflammatory bowel disease (dated by TCRdb to between 2018 and 2021). The library was built by means of 5' RACE. Data came from an Illumina HiSeq 2500. Based on TCRdb reprocessing of the reads, there is one entry per CDR3 protein sequence, and DNA is missing. This sample's records show nearly 450,000 distinct CDR3 sequences. The top ten constitute roughly 2.2% of the sample. Sequencing was performed on blood. Receptors were obtained from a human donor with ulcerative colitis or Crohn's disease, or a healthy co-twin of an affected twin (not recorded which).

The genes are TRBV27 and TRBJ2-7. Germline CDR1 is MNHEY and CDR2 is SMNVEV (reference sequence). There are 15 residues in the CDR3. The CDR3 loop is CASSRVPIASYEQYF.

The chain links TRBV4-3 to TRBJ1-2; absent DNA, TCRdb's TRBD1 call cannot be checked. The CDR3 consists of 15 residues. Germline V gives CDR1 LGHNA, CDR2 YSLEER. The CDR3 reads CASSQATTVSYGYTF.

This chain uses TRBV20-1 with TRBJ2-7; TCRdb gives TRBD1 as the D gene, but with no DNA this cannot be confirmed. This CDR3 region has 12 residues. Germline V lookup: CDR1 DFQATT, CDR2 SNEGSKA (reference sequence). Here the CDR3 reads CSALTAPYEQYF.

This chain joins TRBV7-2 and TRBJ2-1; the TCRdb call, TRBD2, lacks DNA for checking. CDR1 SGHTA and CDR2 FQGNSA come from the germline V gene. There are 17 residues in the CDR3. The CDR3: CASSLGHSGTSGNEQFF.

The J gene is TRBJ2-3, the V gene TRBV7-2; the D gene TCRdb calls, TRBD1, cannot be checked with no DNA. Germline values: CDR1 SGHTA, CDR2 FQGNSA. The CDR3 length is 15 residues. The CDR3 loop reads CASSLEGTSYRTQYF.

This sequence joins TRBV19 and TRBJ1-5. The length of the CDR3 is 15 residues. Looked up from germline, CDR1 is LNHDA and CDR2 is SQIVND (reference sequence). The CDR3 loop reads CASREEGLGNQPQHF.

The chain couples TRBV6-2 or TRBV6-3 to TRBJ2-5. Germline V gene sequence: CDR1 MNHEY, CDR2 SVGEGT. The CDR3 covers 12 residues. CDR3 sequence reads: CASSYSSGTQYF.